This entry features one T cell receptor beta chain sequence. This clone was seen more than once but under ten times. Its antigen target is currently unknown. Base qualities are not recorded, but no much larger clone differs from it by a single base. The immunoSEQ Assay, a bias-controlled multiplex PCR, was used to amplify TCRbeta CDR3 regions from genomic DNA. The study's processing was this. The number of nucleated cells in each sample was estimated by amplification of reference gene primers within the assay. Sequence reads were collapsed and filtered to measure the absolute abundance of every unique TCRbeta CDR3 rearrangement. For each sample, productive Simpson clonality was calculated as the square root of Simpson's diversity index over productive rearrangements. TCRdb holds this immuneACCESS table with in-frame rearrangements only. Some clones are missing; in checked studies, unresolved V genes explain under half, and the rest has no known cause. The D gene and trimming were derived from the DNA, and the V and J assignments and clone size from that table. The sample records around 40,000 clones, about 88% of which are singletons. The ten largest clones represent around 6.5% of the sample.

This sample stems from a study of blood T cell repertoires in COVID-19 (dated by TCRdb to about 2020). Regarding the complete study: Samples from collaborators originated in the United States, Italy and Spain and spanned both the acute and convalescent phases of COVID-19. The material from the prospective study consisted of cDNA or gDNA derived from T cells, B-cell-depleted T cells, or PBMCs. Deeply sampled blood TCRbeta repertoires from subjects exposed to, actively infected with, or recovered from COVID-19 were included in the dataset. The repertoires were made available in a free public database intended to serve as a resource for research on the immune response to SARS-CoV-2. Samples were obtained from the ongoing ImmuneRACE study (first 160 participants) and from some 1,200 subjects provided by 6 global collaborators. Sample metadata almost always included a de-identified subject ID, COVID-19 status, age in years and sex. Where available, HLA class I and class II types were obtained from metadata supplied by the sample provider rather than from assay-based typing.

V was cut back by 10 bases and J by 3 bases, leaving a gap of 9 bases between them. The CDR3 measures 12 amino acids from cysteine to phenylalanine. The CDR3 DNA has 36 bases and is translated from base 1. Paper-wide results and their limitations: How much clinical and demographic metadata was included differed by source and by participant, and the metadata was provided uncurated.

Each collaborating institution followed its own protocols to collect whole blood in K2EDTA tubes. For TCRbeta analysis, collaborator samples were shipped as frozen whole blood, as isolated PBMCs, or as DNA extracted from either sample type. The origin of this receptor is a human donor in a cohort sampled during active COVID-19. The V and J segments used are TRBV12-3 or TRBV12-4 and TRBJ2-2, with TRBD1 tentatively as D gene (6 bases match). What was sequenced was peripheral blood. CDR3 protein: CATRTDTGELFF. The nucleotide sequence is given as TGTGCCACCAGGACAGACACCGGGGAGCTGTTTTTT.